The 11 T cell receptor beta chains below all came from one sample that was sequenced in a study of T cells in localized non-small cell lung cancer. Profiled with immunoSEQ multiplex PCR; TCRdb holds only in-frame clones, not every one. Counted here are about 33,000 clones, around 90% occurring once; the ten biggest clones make up around 5.9%. The source material was PBMCs, sampled before any cancer treatment. Receptors originate from a man between 40 and 70 years old with stage II lung adenocarcinoma.

The gene calls are TRBV6-6 and TRBJ1-1; D unresolved. Germline lookup yields CDR1 MNHNY and CDR2 SVGAGI (reference sequence). The V end lost 3 bases, the J end lost 1 base, and 6 bases lay between the germline ends. There are 13 residues in the CDR3. CDR3 nucleotide sequence: TGTGCCAGCAGTTATGGCAGGAACACTGAAGCTTTCTTT. This gives the protein CASSYGRNTEAFF.

In its sample, this clone was seen a few times. The rearrangement joins TRBV29-1 to TRBJ2-2; 9 nucleotides match TRBD2. J gave up 7 bases and V 4 bases, and 16 bases lay outside the gene matches. The length of the CDR3 is 17 residues. CDR1 and CDR2 from the germline V gene are SQVTM and ANQGSEA. The CDR3 DNA follows: TGCAGCGTTGTAGGGAGCGGGAGGTCGACTCTCGACGGGGAGCTGTTTTTT. This encodes CSVVGSGRSTLDGELFF.

V gene TRBV9 combines with J gene TRBJ2-3, with TRBD2 matching 10 bases. The germline CDR1 and CDR2 sequences are SGDLS and YYNGEE. The CDR3 loop spans 16 amino acids. Trimming removed 1 base from V and 5 bases from J; junction bases left unmatched: 7. CDR3 nucleotides: TGTGCCAGCAGCGTACGGCTAGCGGGAGTGGAAGATACGCAGTATTTT. It yields the protein CASSVRLAGVEDTQYF.

The gene calls are TRBV7-8 and TRBJ1-5; D remains unclear. The CDR3 is 14 amino acids. CDR1 and CDR2 (germline): SGHVS, FQNEAQ. Deletions cut 1 base from V and 5 bases from J, with 9 bases between. The CDR3 region has the DNA TGTGCCAGCAGCTTAGTCGGCAGTTATCAGCCCCAGCATTTT. Protein product: CASSLVGSYQPQHF.

CDR3 in DNA: TGTGCCAGCAGCGCGGGACAGCGGAACTCTGGAAACACCATATATTTT. Its protein product is CASSAGQRNSGNTIYF. The chain carries TRBV5-4 and TRBJ1-3; TRBD1 matches 7 bases. This CDR3 is built from 16 residues. J was trimmed by 0 bases and V by 4 bases; bases with no gene match: 7. The V gene's germline CDR1 is SGHNT and CDR2 YYREEE (reference sequence).

The V gene is TRBV7-2, the J gene TRBJ2-5; the D call may be TRBD1 or TRBD2 (5 bases each). The ends were cut back, 0 bases at V and 0 bases at J, with 17 bases in the middle. Germline CDR1 SGHTA, CDR2 FQGNSA. The CDR3 has 18 residues. The CDR3 reads CASSLAQGGGRNQETQYF. CDR3 DNA: TGTGCCAGCAGCTTAGCGCAGGGTGGGGGACGGAACCAAGAGACCCAGTACTTC.

The chain joins TRBV28 to TRBJ2-3, with no clear D. The CDR3 totals 13 residues. Germline values: CDR1 MDHEN, CDR2 SYDVKM. The V and J ends lost 3 bases and 4 bases respectively, with 8 bases between them. This chain's CDR3 is CASSLGKPDTQYF. Here the CDR3 DNA reads TGTGCCAGCAGTTTGGGGAAGCCAGATACGCAGTATTTT.

The V and J genes are TRBV5-1 and TRBJ1-5, with TRBD1 identical over 9 bases. V lost 0 bases, J lost 7 bases, and 8 bases stayed unmatched. Germline CDR1 SGHRS, CDR2 YFSETQ. This CDR3 comprises 16 residues. The DNA of the CDR3 is TGCGCCAGCAGCTTGGGGACAGGGGCCGCGGGGCAGCCCCAGCATTTT. The encoded protein is CASSLGTGAAGQPQHF.

V gene TRBV10-3 combines with J gene TRBJ1-1; TRBD1 is a possible D gene (6 bases). Deletions cut 0 bases from V and 1 base from J, with 12 bases between. CDR3 length: 16 amino acids. The germline V gene encodes CDR1 ENHRY and CDR2 SYGVKD. The CDR3 loop is CAISESPGAKNTEAFF. The CDR3, as DNA: TGTGCCATCAGTGAGTCTCCGGGGGCGAAGAACACTGAAGCTTTCTTT.

The CDR3 coding sequence is TGTGCCAGCAGCCCCTTGACAGGTCCAAACACTGAAGCTTTCTTT. It is translated as CASSPLTGPNTEAFF. J is TRBJ1-1 and V is TRBV11-2, with TRBD1 as a possible D gene (6 bases). The ends were cut back, 5 bases at V and 2 bases at J, with 15 bases in the middle. Looked up from germline, CDR1 is SGHAT and CDR2 is FQNNGV. CDR3 length equals 15 residues.

The V and J genes are TRBV7-6 and TRBJ2-5; 10 bases are shared with TRBD1. The length of the CDR3 is 14 residues. Germline trimming cut 5 bases from V and 11 bases from J; bases unmatched to any gene: 11. Germline CDR1 and CDR2: SGHVS and FNYEAQ. This CDR3 reads CASSQDRGAREQYF. CDR3 sequence (DNA): TGTGCCAGCAGCCAGGACAGGGGGGCTAGGGAGCAGTACTTC.